This entry lists 23 T cell receptor beta chains sequenced from one sample in a study of blood T cell repertoires in COVID-19. This table comes from immunoSEQ multiplex PCR, and its TCRdb copy is limited to in-frame clones, with some not included. The data show about 23,000 clones, 85% to 90% seen once. Specimen: peripheral blood. The receptor set was obtained from an elderly woman with acute or convalescent COVID-19.

The chain couples TRBV6-1 to TRBJ1-5; D may be TRBD1 (5 bases). Between the trimmed V and J ends, which lost 3 bases and 0 bases, there was a span of 18 bases. The CDR3 contains 18 residues. The germline V gene encodes CDR1 MNHNS and CDR2 SASEGT. CDR3 sequence: CASSDRLQVAYSNQPQHF. The DNA for the CDR3 is TGTGCCAGCAGTGATAGGTTACAGGTCGCTTATAGCAATCAGCCCCAGCATTTT.

This CDR3 is CASSPAGGGTDTQYF. The CDR3 DNA follows: TGCGCCAGCAGCCCAGCGGGGGGGGGCACAGATACGCAGTATTTT. The genes are TRBV5-1 and TRBJ2-3, with 10 bases lining up with TRBD2. Germline CDR1 reads SGHRS; CDR2 reads YFSETQ. Trimming took 4 bases from V and 1 from J; bases not matched to a gene: 3. The CDR3 has 15 amino acids.

The gene calls are TRBV10-3 and TRBJ2-1; a possible D gene is TRBD1 (6 bases). Germline V CDR1 and CDR2: ENHRY, SYGVKD. The CDR3 is 14 residues long. V dropped 6 bases and J dropped 7 bases, with 16 bases sitting between them. The CDR3: CAISTGTTYNEQFF. The CDR3 DNA follows: TGTGCCATCAGCACCGGGACAACGTATAATGAGCAGTTCTTC.

The CDR3 loop is CATSRETGGTSYEQYF. For the CDR3, the DNA is TGTGCCACCAGCAGAGAAACTGGCGGGACCTCCTACGAGCAGTACTTC. The genes are TRBV15 and TRBJ2-7; possibly TRBD2 for D (6 bases). V was cut by 0 bases and J by 0 bases, with 12 bases left in between. Germline lookup yields CDR1 LNHNV and CDR2 YYDKDF (reference sequence). This CDR3 has 16 residues. The complete variable domain, with remaining parts taken from reference TRBV15 and TRBJ2-7, reads DAMVIQNPRYQVTQFGKPVTLSCSQTLNHNVMYWYQQKSSQAPKLLFHYYDKDFNNEADTPDNFQSRRPNTSFCFLDIRSPGLGDTAMYLCATSRETGGTSYEQYFGPGTRLTVT.

This chain uses TRBV10-3 with TRBJ2-1; 13 positions agree with TRBD2. Germline V CDR1 and CDR2: ENHRY, SYGVKD. The V segment lost 10 bases and the J segment 4 bases; nucleotides outside the gene matches: 4. The CDR3 is made up of 14 amino acids. CDR3: CATRTSGGYNEQFF. The CDR3 DNA follows: TGTGCCACCCGGACTAGCGGGGGTTACAATGAGCAGTTCTTC.

V and J are TRBV7-8 and TRBJ1-1; D call uncertain. Trimming shortened V by 5 bases and J by 7 bases, and 8 bases separated the two germline ends. The CDR3 totals 11 residues. Germline assignment: CDR1 SGHVS and CDR2 FQNEAQ. CDR3 nucleotides: TGTGCCAGCAGCCTCATGAGTGAAGCTTTCTTT. Protein product: CASSLMSEAFF.

This clone was picked up one time. The chain links TRBV4-3 to TRBJ2-1; 14 nucleotides align to TRBD2. The CDR3 length is 20 residues. Germline lookup yields CDR1 LGHNA and CDR2 YSLEER. Trimming at V came to 1 base and at J to 0 bases, leaving 8 bases not matched to a gene. The CDR3 nucleotides are TGCGCCAGCAGCCAAGGGGTAGGGACTAGCGGGAGAAACTCCTACAATGAGCAGTTCTTC. Translated, it gives CASSQGVGTSGRNSYNEQFF.

V and J are TRBV5-4 and TRBJ2-7; TRBD2 matches at 12 bases. V gave up 7 bases and J gave up 3 bases; unmatched junction bases: 5. The CDR3 is made up of 14 amino acids. Germline lookup yields CDR1 SGHNT and CDR2 YYREEE (reference sequence). This CDR3 is CASRRTSGDYEQYF. The CDR3 DNA reads TGTGCCAGCCGGAGGACTAGCGGGGACTACGAGCAGTACTTC.

The V call is TRBV9, the J call TRBJ1-2; D ambiguous. V was shortened by 0 bases and J by 5 bases, with 11 bases between the two germline ends. Looked up from germline, CDR1 is SGDLS and CDR2 is YYNGEE. The CDR3 is made up of 14 amino acids. The CDR3 loop reads CASSVGAGRYGYTF. CDR3 DNA: TGTGCCAGCAGCGTAGGCGCGGGGAGGTATGGCTACACCTTC.

The chain uses TRBV20-1 and TRBJ2-5, with unresolved D. Germline CDR1 and CDR2: DFQATT and SNEGSKA (reference sequence). The CDR3 is 11 residues long. Here the CDR3 reads CRGAYQETQYF. The CDR3 nucleotides are TGCAGGGGCGCGTACCAAGAGACCCAGTACTTC.

The rearrangement joins TRBV11-2 to TRBJ1-5, with D possibly TRBD1 on 5 matching bases. Germline CDR1 reads SGHAT; CDR2 reads FQNNGV. The CDR3 length is 15 residues. The V end was cut by 5 bases, the J end by 3 bases, with 14 bases between. The CDR3 coding sequence is TGTGCCAGCAGCCTTGGACAAAATCCCAATCAGCCCCAGCATTTT. This codes for CASSLGQNPNQPQHF.

The chain has TRBV30 and TRBJ2-1; no definite D call. Germline V lookup: CDR1 GTSNPN, CDR2 SVGIG (reference sequence). CDR3 length: 11 residues. Trimming cost V 2 bases and J 9 bases, with 8 bases left between them. Here the CDR3 DNA reads TGTGCCTGGAGTTTCCGCGTTGAGCAGTTCTTC. This encodes CAWSFRVEQFF.

The rearrangement joins TRBV3-1 (or the pseudogene TRBV3-2) to TRBJ2-2; TRBD2 agrees at 13 bases. Germline lookup yields CDR1 LGHDT and CDR2 YNNKEL (reference sequence). The V gene end was trimmed by 7 bases and the J gene end by 7 bases; junction bases not matched to a gene: 6. The CDR3 has 15 amino acids. The CDR3 nucleotides read TGTGCCAGCACACTAGCGGGGGGGCGAAGCGGGGAGCTGTTTTTT. It encodes CASTLAGGRSGELFF.

With respect to this clone: The same CDR3 also results from other DNA sequences found in this sample. This chain joins TRBV3-1 (or the pseudogene TRBV3-2) and TRBJ1-5; D is possibly TRBD1 (6 bases). Trimming pared 3 bases from V and 3 bases from J, leaving 9 bases between. Germline values: CDR1 LGHDT, CDR2 YNNKEL (reference sequence). The CDR3 sequence is 14 residues long. CDR3 sequence reads: CASSHRGINQPQHF. The CDR3 DNA is TGTGCCAGCAGCCACAGGGGAATCAATCAGCCCCAGCATTTT.

V usage is TRBV4-3 and J usage is TRBJ1-4; TRBD1 is a possible D gene (5 bases). The CDR3 totals 17 residues. Germline V gives CDR1 LGHNA, CDR2 YSLEER. The V and J ends lost 4 bases and 0 bases respectively, with 15 bases between them. The DNA for the CDR3 is TGCGCCAGCAGCCGACAGCCCGCCTCTTCAACTAATGAAAAACTGTTTTTT. Translating gives CASSRQPASSTNEKLFF.

The V and J genes are TRBV13 and TRBJ2-5; 11 nucleotides match TRBD2. Germline CDR1 PRHDT, CDR2 FYEKMQ (reference sequence). V was clipped by 4 bases and J by 1 base; unmatched bases: 5. The CDR3 totals 16 residues. The CDR3 DNA reads as TGTGCCAGCAGCTCCCGGACTAGCGGGCGCCAAGAGACCCAGTACTTC. Amino acid sequence: CASSSRTSGRQETQYF.

The chain combines TRBV7-2 with TRBJ1-1; possible D gene TRBD1, 5 bases. The CDR3 loop spans 13 amino acids. CDR1 is SGHTA and CDR2 is FQGNSA in the germline V gene. V was trimmed by 3 bases and J by 2 bases, leaving 7 bases between them. The CDR3 DNA sequence: TGTGCCAGCAGCTTTAGGGGAAACACTGAAGCTTTCTTT. This encodes CASSFRGNTEAFF.

The chain recombines TRBV7-9 with TRBJ2-5, with 11 bases aligning to TRBD2. The V gene end was trimmed by 5 bases and the J gene end by 3 bases; junction bases not matched to a gene: 5. This CDR3 has 15 residues. Germline V gives CDR1 SEHNR, CDR2 FQNEAQ (reference sequence). The CDR3 DNA is TGTGCCAGCAGCCCACGGGGACTAGCGGAAGAGACCCAGTACTTC. Amino acids: CASSPRGLAEETQYF.

This chain uses TRBV6-5 with TRBJ2-3; 9 bases align to TRBD1. V gave up 6 bases and J gave up 1 base; unmatched junction bases: 5. The CDR3 length is 15 residues. The germline V gene has CDR1 MNHEY and CDR2 SVGAGI. The CDR3 region has the DNA TGTGCCAGCAGGCCACAGGGGGCACGCACAGATACGCAGTATTTT. It translates to CASRPQGARTDTQYF.

The chain joins TRBV9 to TRBJ1-1; D gene unclear. This CDR3 contains 15 residues. V lost 6 bases, J lost 1 base, and 16 bases lay in between. The germline V gene has CDR1 SGDLS and CDR2 YYNGEE. In nucleotides, the CDR3 is TGTGCCAGCAACCCAGTGGTGACAAGGAACACTGAAGCTTTCTTT. Amino acids: CASNPVVTRNTEAFF.

This rearrangement joins TRBV5-6 to TRBJ1-2, with a weak D call TRBD1 (6 bases). The germline gives CDR1 SGHDT, CDR2 YYEEEE. This CDR3 comprises 15 residues. Trimming took off 3 bases at V and 3 bases at J, with 15 bases between the two ends. The CDR3 DNA reads as TGTGCCAGCAGCTATCGGACAGTCAGAGACTATGGCTACACCTTC. This codes for CASSYRTVRDYGYTF.

The chain has TRBV18 and TRBJ1-2, with D possibly being TRBD1 (5 bases). Germline V lookup: CDR1 KGHSH, CDR2 LQKENI. Trimming removed 4 bases at V and 3 bases at J, with 9 bases between. The CDR3 consists of 13 residues. CDR3 residues: CASSLGGYYGYTF. As DNA, the CDR3 is TGTGCCAGCTCACTCGGGGGGTACTATGGCTACACCTTC.

This chain connects TRBV6-2 or TRBV6-3 to TRBJ2-1, with D tentatively TRBD2 (5 bases). In germline, CDR1 is MNHEY, CDR2 SVGEGT. V shed 0 bases and J shed 10 bases, with 13 bases lying between them. The CDR3 runs to 14 residues. In DNA form, the CDR3 reads TGTGCCAGCAGTTACTCAGGCGGGTCCAAAGAGCAGTTCTTC. It specifies CASSYSGGSKEQFF.